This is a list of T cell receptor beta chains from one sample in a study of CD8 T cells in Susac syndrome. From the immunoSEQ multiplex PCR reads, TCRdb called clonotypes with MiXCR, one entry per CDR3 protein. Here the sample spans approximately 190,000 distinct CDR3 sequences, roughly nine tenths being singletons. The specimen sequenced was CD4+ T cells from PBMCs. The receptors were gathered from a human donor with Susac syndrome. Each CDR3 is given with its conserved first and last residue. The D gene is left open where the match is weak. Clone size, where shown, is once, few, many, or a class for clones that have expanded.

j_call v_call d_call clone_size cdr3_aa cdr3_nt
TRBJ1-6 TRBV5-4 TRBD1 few CASSLTGGNSPLHF TGTGCCAGCAGCCTTACAGGGGGCAATTCACCCCTCCACTTT
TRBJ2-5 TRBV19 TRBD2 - CASSIGRGSGGTVETQYF TGTGCCAGTAGTATCGGTCGTGGTAGCGGGGGGACGGTAGAGACCCAGTACTTC
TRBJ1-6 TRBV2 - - CASTQQGFFNSPLHF TGTGCCAGCACCCAACAGGGTTTTTTCAATTCACCCCTCCACTTT
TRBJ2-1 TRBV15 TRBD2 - CATSRTSGSLNEQFF TGTGCCACCAGCAGGACTAGCGGGAGTCTTAATGAGCAGTTCTTC
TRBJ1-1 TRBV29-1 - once CSVGTSGSWGTEAFF TGCAGCGTCGGAACTTCCGGGTCCTGGGGGACTGAAGCTTTCTTT
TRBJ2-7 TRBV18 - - CASSPGNSYEQYF TGTGCCAGCTCACCAGGGAATTCCTACGAGCAGTACTTC
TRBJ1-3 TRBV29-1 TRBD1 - CSVGDRGLPGNTIYF TGCAGCGTGGGTGACAGGGGTCTTCCTGGAAACACCATATATTTT
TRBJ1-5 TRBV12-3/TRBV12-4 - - CASSLEGRQPQHF TGTGCCAGCAGTTTGGAGGGAAGGCAGCCCCAGCATTTT
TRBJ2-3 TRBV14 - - CASSQWGRGATDTQYF TGTGCCAGCAGCCAATGGGGCAGGGGTGCCACAGATACGCAGTATTTT
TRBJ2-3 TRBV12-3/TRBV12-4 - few CASSFLSTDTQYF TGTGCCAGCAGTTTCCTTAGTACAGATACGCAGTATTTT
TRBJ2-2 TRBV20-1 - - CSARVPGRPNTGELFF TGCAGTGCTAGAGTCCCGGGGAGACCGAACACCGGGGAGCTGTTTTTT
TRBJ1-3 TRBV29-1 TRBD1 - CSVVRTGGNTIYF TGCAGCGTTGTAAGGACAGGTGGAAACACCATATATTTT
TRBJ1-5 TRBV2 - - CASSAEQGNGQPQHF TGTGCCAGCAGTGCGGAGCAGGGGAACGGTCAGCCCCAGCATTTT
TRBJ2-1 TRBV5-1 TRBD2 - CASSEQASGGYNEQFF TGCGCCAGCAGCGAACAAGCTAGCGGGGGGTACAATGAGCAGTTCTTC
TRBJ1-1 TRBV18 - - CASSPRDTEAFF TGTGCCAGCTCACCACGGGACACTGAAGCTTTCTTT
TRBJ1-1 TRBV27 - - CASRLGWNTLNTEAFF TGTGCCAGCAGACTGGGTTGGAATACCTTGAACACTGAAGCTTTCTTT
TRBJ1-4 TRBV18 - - CASSPPVGEKLFF TGTGCCAGCTCACCACCGGTCGGGGAAAAACTGTTTTTT
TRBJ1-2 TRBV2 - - CASLPSGTYYGYTF TGTGCCAGCTTGCCTTCCGGGACGTACTATGGCTACACCTTC
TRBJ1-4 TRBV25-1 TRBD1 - CASSRDSGNEKLFF TGTGCCAGCAGCCGGGACAGCGGAAATGAAAAACTGTTTTTT
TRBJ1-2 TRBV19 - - CASTAIGHGYTF TGTGCCAGTACAGCCATCGGACACGGCTACACCTTC
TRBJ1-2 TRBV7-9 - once CASSLAAGYNGYTF TGTGCCAGCAGCTTAGCAGCAGGGTATAATGGCTACACCTTC
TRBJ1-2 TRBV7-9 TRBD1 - CASSLSPGRQGTLSGYTF TGTGCCAGCAGCTTATCCCCTGGCCGACAGGGTACTCTTAGTGGCTACACCTTC
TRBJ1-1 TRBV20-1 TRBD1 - CSARVQGATTEAFF TGCAGTGCTAGAGTTCAGGGGGCCACCACTGAAGCTTTCTTT
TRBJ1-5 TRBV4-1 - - CASSGGRVGSQPQHF TGCGCCAGCAGCGGGGGGAGGGTGGGGAGTCAGCCCCAGCATTTT
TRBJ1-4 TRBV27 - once CASSLRWDNEKLFF TGTGCCAGCAGTTTACGGTGGGATAATGAAAAACTGTTTTTT
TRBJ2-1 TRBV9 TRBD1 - CASSAGQGARNEQFF TGTGCCAGCAGCGCCGGACAGGGGGCTCGAAATGAGCAGTTCTTC
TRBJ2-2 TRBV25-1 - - CASSAGIGELFF TGTGCCAGCAGCGCAGGGATCGGGGAGCTGTTTTTT
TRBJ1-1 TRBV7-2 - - CASSMDRREAFF TGTGCCAGCAGCATGGACCGACGAGAAGCTTTCTTT
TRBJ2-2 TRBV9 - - CASSVAGGAGTGELFF TGTGCCAGCAGCGTAGCGGGGGGCGCTGGCACCGGGGAGCTGTTTTTT
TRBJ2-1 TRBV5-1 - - CASSPGVSSYNEQFF TGCGCCAGCAGCCCTGGTGTTAGTTCCTACAATGAGCAGTTCTTC
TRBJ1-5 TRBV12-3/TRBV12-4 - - CASSLKSGRYSQPQHF TGTGCCAGCAGCCTAAAATCCGGGAGGTACAGTCAGCCCCAGCATTTT
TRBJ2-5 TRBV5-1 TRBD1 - CASSHEQGQETQYF TGCGCCAGCAGCCACGAACAGGGGCAAGAGACCCAGTACTTC
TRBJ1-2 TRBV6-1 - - CASSEFTARNYYGYTF TGTGCCAGCAGTGAGTTTACGGCCAGAAACTACTATGGCTACACCTTC
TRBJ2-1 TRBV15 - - CATSRGRTERGNNEQFF TGTGCCACCAGCAGAGGCCGGACAGAAAGAGGGAACAATGAGCAGTTCTTC
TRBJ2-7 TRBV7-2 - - CASSSPGLRFEQYF TGTGCCAGCAGCTCCCCGGGACTCCGCTTCGAGCAGTACTTC
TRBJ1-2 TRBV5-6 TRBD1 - CASRGTGGENYGYTF TGTGCCAGCAGAGGAACAGGGGGTGAGAACTATGGCTACACCTTC
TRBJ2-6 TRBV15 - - CATSRESSGANVLTF TGTGCCACCAGCAGAGAAAGCTCTGGGGCCAACGTCCTGACTTTC
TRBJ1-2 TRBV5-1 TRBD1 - CASSRAGGSYGYTF TGCGCCAGCTCCCGGGCAGGGGGCTCGTATGGCTACACCTTC
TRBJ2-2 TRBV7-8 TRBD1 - CASSSQGGTGELFF TGTGCCAGCAGCTCACAGGGGGGAACCGGGGAGCTGTTTTTT
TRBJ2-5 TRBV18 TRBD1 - CASSPRTGDRETQYF TGTGCCAGCTCACCGCGGACAGGGGATCGAGAGACCCAGTACTTC